This TCR beta chain was captured in a study of T cell responses to AZD1222 COVID-19 vaccine. Study-level points and caveats: The sample set comprised mostly white British donors with more females, and clonal diversity was possibly underestimated. When two AZD1222 doses had been given, Spike-specific TCR breadth and depth rose.

A remark on this clone: Its matching antigen is unknown.

Only in-frame clones appear in the TCRdb table, and some are missing; sequencing was by immunoSEQ multiplex PCR. This table holds roughly 190,000 clones, more than 85% found once. The germline gives CDR1 KGHSH, CDR2 LQKENI. With 4 bases removed from V and 3 bases from J, the gap between germline ends came to 15 bases. This CDR3 is 15 amino acids long. This chain connects TRBV18 to TRBJ1-1; D is unresolved. The sample was peripheral blood, taken 28 days after the second AZD1222 dose. The receptor's source is an adult who received the AZD1222 COVID-19 vaccine. CDR3 DNA: TGTGCCAGCTCACTAGGCCCGGGGAGGTACACTGAAGCTTTCTTT. This codes for CASSLGPGRYTEAFF.